This T cell receptor beta chain was captured in a study of T-cell reconstitution after alpha-beta-depleted transplantation in children. During its preparation, the TCRbeta library received unique molecular identifiers. TCRdb independently ran MiXCR on the PCR reads; one entry per CDR3 protein. This sample carries about 360,000 distinct CDR3 sequences, 10% to 15% of them seen once, and the ten largest clones take roughly 4.3%. Germline V gene lookup returns CDR1 MGHDK and CDR2 SYGVNS. Trimming took off 2 bases at V and 1 base at J, with 11 bases between the two ends. The CDR3 extends over 15 amino acids. This clonotype was counted a few times.

V and J are TRBV25-1 and TRBJ2-5, with D possibly being TRBD1 (6 bases). This receptor was taken from a human donor who donated a stem cell graft to a child with Fanconi anemia. The sequencing here drew on PBMCs, taken from the stem cell graft. The CDR3 region has the DNA TGTGCCAGCAGTGAAATGGGACATACCCAAGAGACCCAGTACTTC. Translated, it gives CASSEMGHTQETQYF. Based on the CDR3 plus reference TRBV25-1 and TRBJ2-5, the full variable domain is EADIYQTPRYLVIGTGKKITLECSQTMGHDKMYWYQQDPGMELHLIHYSYGVNSTEKGDLSSESTVSRIRTEHFPLTLESARPSHTSQYLCASSEMGHTQETQYFGPGTRLLVL.